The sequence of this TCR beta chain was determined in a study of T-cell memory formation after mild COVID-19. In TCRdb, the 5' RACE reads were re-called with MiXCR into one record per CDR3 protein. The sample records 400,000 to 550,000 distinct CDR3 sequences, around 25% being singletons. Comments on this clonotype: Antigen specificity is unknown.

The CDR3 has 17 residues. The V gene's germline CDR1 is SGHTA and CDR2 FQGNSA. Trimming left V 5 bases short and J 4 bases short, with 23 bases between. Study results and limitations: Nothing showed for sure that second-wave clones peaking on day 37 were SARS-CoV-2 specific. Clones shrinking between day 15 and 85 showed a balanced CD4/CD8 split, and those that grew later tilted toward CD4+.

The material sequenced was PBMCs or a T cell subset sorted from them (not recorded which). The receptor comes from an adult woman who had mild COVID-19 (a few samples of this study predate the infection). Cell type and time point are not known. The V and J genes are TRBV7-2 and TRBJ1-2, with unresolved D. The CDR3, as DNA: TGTGCCAGCAGCAGAATGGCTCCCCCCGCAGGTTCCTATGGCTACACCTTC. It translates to CASSRMAPPAGSYGYTF.